Shown below are 27 T cell receptor beta chains from a single sample sequenced in a study of cytomegalovirus exposure and HLA in healthy donors. PCR employed 60 Vbeta and 13 Jbeta primers. Sequenced by immunoSEQ multiplex PCR; TCRdb stores in-frame clones only, minus some. The table has roughly 90,000 clones, around 70% seen once. Sample: PBMCs. The receptors derive from a man aged 25 to 40 in good health and CMV-seropositive.

This rearrangement joins TRBV11-2 to TRBJ2-6; D perhaps matches TRBD1 (5 bases). The CDR3 totals 15 residues. Germline CDR1 is SGHAT and CDR2 is FQNNGV. Trimming stripped 5 bases from V and 1 base from J, with 9 bases between. This CDR3 is CASSPPGSGANVLTF. CDR3 coding DNA: TGTGCCAGCAGCCCCCCAGGGTCTGGGGCCAACGTCCTGACTTTC.

The chain carries TRBV9 and TRBJ2-1, with 7 bases identical to TRBD2. V trimming: 0 bases; J trimming: 7 bases; junction bases outside the gene matches: 7. Germline CDR1 SGDLS, CDR2 YYNGEE. The CDR3 contains 15 residues. CDR3 sequence: CASSVEGWGGNEQFF. In nucleotides, the CDR3 is TGTGCCAGCAGCGTAGAGGGGTGGGGGGGAAATGAGCAGTTCTTC.

The gene calls are TRBV9 and TRBJ1-4; D might be TRBD1 (6 bases). Trimming took off 4 bases at V and 3 bases at J, with 13 bases between the two ends. CDR1 is SGDLS and CDR2 is YYNGEE in the germline V gene. This CDR3 is built from 15 residues. The DNA for the CDR3 is TGTGCCAGCAGCACTCAGTCAGGGGCTAATGAAAAACTGTTTTTT. It translates to CASSTQSGANEKLFF.

The chain recombines TRBV5-6 with TRBJ1-1; TRBD1 matches at 12 bases. Germline trimming cut 0 bases from V and 11 bases from J; bases unmatched to any gene: 2. The length of the CDR3 is 13 residues. In germline, CDR1 is SGHDT, CDR2 YYEEEE. The CDR3 here is CASSLAGQGAAFF. As DNA, the CDR3 is TGTGCCAGCAGCTTGGCGGGACAGGGGGCTGCTTTCTTT.

The genes are TRBV4-2 and TRBJ1-4; possibly TRBD1 for D (5 bases). Germline-derived CDR1 and CDR2 are LGHNA and YNFKEQ. V was pared by 2 bases and J by 2 bases, with 21 bases between. This CDR3 is 19 amino acids long. The CDR3 here is CASSQSPARGSATNEKLFF. As DNA, the CDR3 is TGTGCCAGCAGCCAAAGCCCGGCTAGGGGTAGTGCGACTAATGAAAAACTGTTTTTT.

V usage is TRBV27 and J usage is TRBJ2-2; D remains unclear. CDR1 is MNHEY, CDR2 SMNVEV, per germline (reference sequence). V lost 6 bases and J 6 bases, leaving 8 bases between the germline ends. This CDR3 has 12 amino acids. The DNA of the CDR3 is TGTGCCAGCAGCCTAAGTGCCGGGGAGCTGTTTTTT. This sequence encodes CASSLSAGELFF.

V is TRBV10-3 and J is TRBJ2-2; TRBD1 might be the D (6 bases). The V and J ends lost 5 bases and 6 bases respectively, with 7 bases between them. The CDR3 is 12 residues long. In germline, CDR1 is ENHRY, CDR2 SYGVKD. The CDR3 bases are TGTGCCATCAGTCCAGGGGCCGGGGAGCTGTTTTTT. This gives the protein CAISPGAGELFF.

V is TRBV5-6 and J is TRBJ1-1; perhaps TRBD1 as D (6 bases). The CDR3 is 15 residues long. Germline V gene data show CDR1 as SGHDT and CDR2 as YYEEEE. Deletions cut 3 bases from V and 2 bases from J, with 14 bases between. Here the CDR3 DNA reads TGTGCCAGCAGCTCGTTAGGGACACTTAACACTGAAGCTTTCTTT. Residues: CASSSLGTLNTEAFF.

The chain recombines TRBV7-2 with TRBJ2-1; tentatively, D is TRBD1 (5 bases). Germline lookup yields CDR1 SGHTA and CDR2 FQGNSA. The CDR3 covers 15 residues. Trimming cost V 6 bases and J 7 bases, with 19 bases left between them. The CDR3 coding sequence is TGTGCCAGCAGGAACCCCACGAGACAGCAGAATGAGCAGTTCTTC. This sequence encodes CASRNPTRQQNEQFF.

The chain has TRBV5-4 and TRBJ2-3, with 7 bases fitting TRBD1. Germline CDR1 is SGHNT and CDR2 is YYREEE (reference sequence). The CDR3 is made up of 13 amino acids. J gave up 1 base and V 7 bases, and 3 bases lay outside the gene matches. The CDR3 spells CASGGQGTDTQYF. For the CDR3, the DNA is TGTGCCAGCGGCGGACAGGGCACAGATACGCAGTATTTT.

The CDR3 spells CASSLTGAGSQPQHF. CDR3 nucleotides: TGTGCCAGCAGTTTAACAGGGGCGGGCAGTCAGCCCCAGCATTTT. V is TRBV28 and J is TRBJ1-5, with 7 nucleotides matching TRBD1. The CDR3 covers 15 residues. Germline V CDR1 and CDR2: MDHEN, SYDVKM. V lost 2 bases to trimming and J lost 6 bases; unmatched junction nucleotides: 7.

The sample holds a few counts of this clone. The rearrangement joins TRBV12-5 to TRBJ2-7; 7 bases align to TRBD1. The V segment lost 6 bases and the J segment 1 base; nucleotides outside the gene matches: 3. This CDR3 has 13 amino acids. Germline lookup yields CDR1 LGHNT and CDR2 FRNRAP. As DNA, the CDR3 is TGTGCTAGTGGCCGGGACAGTTCCTACGAGCAGTACTTC. Residues: CASGRDSSYEQYF.

The chain links TRBV5-8 to TRBJ1-1; D is uncertain. The CDR3 extends over 13 amino acids. V lost 3 bases and J lost 5, with 11 bases in between. CDR1 and CDR2 from the germline V gene are SGHTS and YDEGEE. The CDR3 DNA reads as TGTGCCAGCAGCTGGATGGGAGCTACTGAAGCTTTCTTT. Its protein product is CASSWMGATEAFF.

This chain uses TRBV28 with TRBJ2-1, with 9 bases aligning to TRBD1. Losses at the gene ends were 3 bases for V and 5 bases for J; bases not matched to a gene: 5. The CDR3 has 15 residues. Germline V lookup: CDR1 MDHEN, CDR2 SYDVKM. The CDR3 DNA follows: TGTGCCAGCAGTTTGGGGACAGGGTGGGACAATGAGCAGTTCTTC. It codes for CASSLGTGWDNEQFF.

CDR3 DNA: TGTGCCAGCAGCCCTGCGGCGGGGAGGGTGGAGACCCAGTACTTC. Its translation: CASSPAAGRVETQYF. The chain links TRBV9 to TRBJ2-5, with 7 bases lining up with TRBD2. Germline V CDR1 and CDR2: SGDLS, YYNGEE. The trim removed 4 bases at V and 5 bases at J, leaving 11 bases unmatched. The CDR3 runs to 15 residues.

V usage is TRBV6-5 and J usage is TRBJ1-5, with unresolved D. Per the germline V gene, CDR1 is MNHEY and CDR2 is SVGAGI. The CDR3 sequence is 13 residues long. V was clipped by 6 bases and J by 4 bases, with 10 bases between them. CDR3 coding DNA: TGTGCCAGCAGGAGAACAGAGAATCAGCCCCAGCATTTT. Its protein product is CASRRTENQPQHF.

This clone was seen more than once but under ten times. The rearrangement joins TRBV30 to TRBJ2-7, with D perhaps matching TRBD2 (5 bases). The CDR3 contains 13 residues. Trimming left V 0 bases short and J 4 bases short, with 10 bases between. The germline gives CDR1 GTSNPN, CDR2 SVGIG (reference sequence). CDR3 nucleotides: TGTGCCTGGAGTGTACCCGGGAAGTACGAGCAGTACTTC. Protein: CAWSVPGKYEQYF.

The chain recombines TRBV4-2 with TRBJ2-6, with D perhaps matching TRBD2 (6 bases). Trimming removed 3 bases from V and 0 bases from J, with 12 bases in between. Germline V gene data show CDR1 as LGHNA and CDR2 as YNFKEQ. This CDR3 contains 17 residues. The CDR3 DNA is TGTGCCAGCAGCCAGACCGGGACTTCCTCTGGGGCCAACGTCCTGACTTTC. As protein: CASSQTGTSSGANVLTF.

This sequence joins TRBV4-2 and TRBJ1-2, with D possibly being TRBD1 (6 bases). The CDR3 loop spans 13 amino acids. Germline CDR1 is LGHNA and CDR2 is YNFKEQ. Trimming stripped 3 bases from V and 8 bases from J, with 13 bases between. CDR3 sequence: CASSQEEGGGYTF. The CDR3, as DNA: TGTGCCAGCAGCCAGGAAGAAGGGGGAGGCTACACCTTC.

This clone appeared a few times. The rearrangement joins TRBV29-1 to TRBJ1-1; TRBD1 agrees at 7 bases. Germline V gives CDR1 SQVTM, CDR2 ANQGSEA. Trimming removed 3 bases from V and 4 bases from J; junction bases left unmatched: 8. This CDR3 contains 14 residues. CDR3 nucleotides: TGCAGCGTTGAGTCGAGGGGGCGAGTCACTGAAGCTTTCTTT. This codes for CSVESRGRVTEAFF.

This clone was detected once. The chain joins TRBV7-3 to TRBJ2-3; 8 bases line up with TRBD2. The CDR3 length is 14 residues. Per the germline V gene, CDR1 is SGHTA and CDR2 is FQGTGA. With 8 bases clipped from V and 0 bases from J, the junction kept 4 bases outside the gene matches. This CDR3 is CASGGGRSTDTQYF. The CDR3 bases are TGTGCCAGCGGCGGCGGGAGGAGCACAGATACGCAGTATTTT.

This clone was counted a few times. The J gene is TRBJ1-1, the V gene TRBV29-1; no firm D call. Germline CDR1 is SQVTM and CDR2 is ANQGSEA. Trimming shortened V by 3 bases and J by 0 bases, and 8 bases separated the two germline ends. The CDR3 spans 13 residues. CDR3 sequence: CSVERRMNTEAFF. CDR3 bases: TGCAGCGTTGAGCGTAGAATGAACACTGAAGCTTTCTTT. Together with reference TRBV29-1 and TRBJ1-1, the CDR3 gives the full variable domain: SAVISQKPSRDICQRGTSLTIQCQVDSQVTMMFWYRQQPGQSLTLIATANQGSEATYESGFVIDKFPISRPNLTFSTLTVSNMSPEDSSIYLCSVERRMNTEAFFGQGTRLTVV.

This clone is a singleton in its sample. The chain combines TRBV2 with TRBJ1-6; 9 bases map to TRBD1. The CDR3 runs to 14 residues. CDR1 is SNHLY and CDR2 is FYNNEI in the germline V gene. With V trimmed by 8 bases and J by 10 bases, 9 bases remained unmatched. Written as DNA, the CDR3 is TGTGCCAGCTCCTTAGGGACAGGGCTGTCACCCCTCCACTTT. Translated: CASSLGTGLSPLHF.

This clone was detected a few times. The chain combines TRBV18 with TRBJ2-3; 9 bases line up with TRBD2. This CDR3 region has 16 residues. Germline loops: CDR1 KGHSH, CDR2 LQKENI. V trimming: 1 base; J trimming: 6 bases; junction bases outside the gene matches: 8. The CDR3 bases are TGTGCCAGCTCACCACGTAATAGCGGGAGTTCGGATACGCAGTATTTT. It yields the protein CASSPRNSGSSDTQYF.

This clone has more than one count but fewer than ten. The rearrangement uses TRBV5-6 and TRBJ1-1; TRBD1 might be the D (6 bases). The CDR3 is 14 amino acids. Germline-derived CDR1 and CDR2 are SGHDT and YYEEEE. With 0 bases removed from V and 5 bases from J, the gap between germline ends came to 11 bases. The CDR3 nucleotides read TGTGCCAGCAGCTTGGAAGGGGGAGATACTGAAGCTTTCTTT. It is translated as CASSLEGGDTEAFF.

This chain joins TRBV6-5 and TRBJ1-1; the D is unclear. This CDR3 spans 13 amino acids. V dropped 10 bases and J dropped 5 bases, with 17 bases sitting between them. Germline CDR1 MNHEY, CDR2 SVGAGI. The CDR3 nucleotides read TGTGCCATCGCAACGGGGAGAGGGACTGAAGCTTTCTTT. It specifies CAIATGRGTEAFF.

The gene calls are TRBV19 and TRBJ1-4; 7 bases map to TRBD1. J gave up 8 bases and V 2 bases, and 5 bases lay outside the gene matches. CDR1 is LNHDA, CDR2 SQIVND, per germline (reference sequence). This CDR3 spans 14 amino acids. The CDR3 DNA follows: TGTGCCAGTAGTATAACAGGGGTGTACGAAAAACTGTTTTTT. This translates into CASSITGVYEKLFF.